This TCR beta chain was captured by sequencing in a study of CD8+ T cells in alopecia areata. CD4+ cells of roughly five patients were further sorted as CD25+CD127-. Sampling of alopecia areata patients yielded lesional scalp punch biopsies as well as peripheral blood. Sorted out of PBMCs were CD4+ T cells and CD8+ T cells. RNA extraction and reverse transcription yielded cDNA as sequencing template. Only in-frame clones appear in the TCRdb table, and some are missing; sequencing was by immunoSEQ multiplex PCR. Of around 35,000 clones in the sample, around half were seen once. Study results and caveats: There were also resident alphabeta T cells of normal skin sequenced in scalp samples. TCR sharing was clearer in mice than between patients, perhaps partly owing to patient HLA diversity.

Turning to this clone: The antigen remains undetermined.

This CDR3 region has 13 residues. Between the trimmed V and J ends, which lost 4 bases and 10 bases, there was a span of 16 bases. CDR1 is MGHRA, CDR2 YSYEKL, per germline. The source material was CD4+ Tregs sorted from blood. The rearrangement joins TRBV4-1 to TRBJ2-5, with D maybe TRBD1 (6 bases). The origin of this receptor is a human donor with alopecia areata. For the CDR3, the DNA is TGCGCCAGCAGCCCACCGACAGGAGATGGCCAGTACTTC. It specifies CASSPPTGDGQYF.